One and the same sample provided the 4 T cell receptor beta chains below, sequenced in a study of T cells in Graves' hyperthyroidism and ophthalmopathy. The investigators amplified TCR beta CDR3 regions from RNA transcripts. When the TCR CDR3 underwent first-round RT-PCR, the HTBI primer set was used. TCRdb reanalysed the multiplex PCR reads using MiXCR and keeps one entry per CDR3 protein. The table shows 200,000 to 250,000 distinct CDR3 sequences, with around 17% occurring only once. The specimen was blood. The receptors originated from a woman aged 18-29 years with Graves' ophthalmopathy.

The CDR3 protein is CSAPTSGGRETQYF. The CDR3 DNA sequence: TGCAGTGCTCCTACTAGCGGGGGACGGGAGACCCAGTACTTC. The V gene is TRBV20-1, the J gene TRBJ2-5, with 11 bases identical to TRBD2. In germline, CDR1 is DFQATT, CDR2 SNEGSKA (reference sequence). CDR3 size: 14 residues. With V trimmed by 5 bases and J by 5 bases, 7 bases remained unmatched.

This clonotype was seen repeatedly, ten times or more. The V gene is TRBV7-6, the J gene TRBJ2-3; D call uncertain. This CDR3 is built from 14 residues. Germline CDR1 SGHVS, CDR2 FNYEAQ. V lost 6 bases, J lost 1 base, and 11 bases lay in between. CDR3 DNA sequence: TGTGCCAGCAGGCTGGGGTCGGGCACAGATACGCAGTATTTT. Its protein product is CASRLGSGTDTQYF.

Ten or more counts support this clonotype. The chain couples TRBV10-1 to TRBJ2-1, with 7 bases fitting TRBD2. Germline V gene data show CDR1 as WNHNN and CDR2 as SYGVQD (reference sequence). The CDR3 sequence is 16 residues long. The J segment lost 6 bases and the V segment lost 1 base, leaving 9 bases of the junction unmatched. As DNA, the CDR3 is TGCGCCAGCAGTGAGTATAGCGGGTACGAACCCAATGAGCAGTTCTTC. Protein: CASSEYSGYEPNEQFF.

At least ten counts were recorded for this clonotype. The rearrangement uses TRBV5-1 and TRBJ1-2; D is possibly TRBD1 (6 bases). Germline lookup yields CDR1 SGHRS and CDR2 YFSETQ. Trimming pared 0 bases from V and 8 bases from J, leaving 14 bases between. The CDR3 sequence is 14 residues long. Written as DNA, the CDR3 is TGCGCCAGCAGCTTGGGGGCAGGGGTCGGCGGCTACACCTTC. Translation gives CASSLGAGVGGYTF.